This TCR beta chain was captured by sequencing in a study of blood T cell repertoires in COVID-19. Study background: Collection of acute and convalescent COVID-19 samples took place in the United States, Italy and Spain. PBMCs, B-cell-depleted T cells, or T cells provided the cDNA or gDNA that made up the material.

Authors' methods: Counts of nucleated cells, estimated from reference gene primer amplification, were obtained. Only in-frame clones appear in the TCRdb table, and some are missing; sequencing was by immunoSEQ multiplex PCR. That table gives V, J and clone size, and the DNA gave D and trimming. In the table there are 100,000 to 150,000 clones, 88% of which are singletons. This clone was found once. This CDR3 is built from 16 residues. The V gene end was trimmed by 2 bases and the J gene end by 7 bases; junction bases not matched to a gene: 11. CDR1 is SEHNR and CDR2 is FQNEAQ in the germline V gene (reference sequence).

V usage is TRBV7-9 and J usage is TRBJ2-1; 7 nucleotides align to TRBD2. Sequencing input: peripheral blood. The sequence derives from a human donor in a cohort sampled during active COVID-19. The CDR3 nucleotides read TGTGCCAGCAGCTTATGGTTCACTAGCGCCGCTAATGAGCAGTTCTTC. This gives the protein CASSLWFTSAANEQFF.